Following are 30 T cell receptor beta chains from one sample sequenced in a study of response to subunit inactivated influenza vaccine. From the RT-PCR reads, TCRdb called clonotypes with MiXCR, one entry per CDR3 protein. The sample records about 700,000 distinct CDR3 sequences, roughly 13% being singletons. The sample consisted of PBMCs from blood, taken 14 to 15 days before vaccination. These receptors all come from a man aged 45 to 65 who received an inactivated influenza vaccine.

In this sample, this clonotype turned up many times. The V gene is TRBV3-1, the J gene TRBJ2-7; 8 bases are a match to TRBD2. From germline, CDR1 is LGHDT and CDR2 YNNKEL (reference sequence). This CDR3 contains 12 residues. V shed 10 bases and J 1 base; nucleotides not matched to a gene: 3. The CDR3 DNA reads as TGTGCCACCCGGGGGGGGTCCTACGAGCAGTACTTC. Its protein product is CATRGGSYEQYF.

The rearrangement links TRBV19 to TRBJ1-1; D is possibly TRBD1 (6 bases). The CDR3 is 17 amino acids. The V gene's germline CDR1 is LNHDA and CDR2 SQIVND (reference sequence). Trimming cost V 3 bases and J 2 bases, with 19 bases left between them. CDR3 sequence: CASSMLPGTNVNTEAFF. CDR3 nucleotide sequence: TGTGCCAGTAGTATGCTACCCGGGACAAATGTTAACACTGAAGCTTTCTTT.

At least ten counts were recorded for this clonotype. J is TRBJ2-2 and V is TRBV2; TRBD2 is a possible D gene (5 bases). This CDR3 spans 15 amino acids. The ends were cut back, 5 bases at V and 4 bases at J, with 14 bases in the middle. Per germline, CDR1 SNHLY and CDR2 FYNNEI. The chain's CDR3 is CASSFGASPTGELFF. The CDR3 DNA is TGTGCCAGCAGTTTCGGCGCTAGCCCCACCGGGGAGCTGTTTTTT.

This clonotype has a handful of counts. This chain joins TRBV6-2 or TRBV6-3 and TRBJ2-6, with D hard to call. The germline V gene has CDR1 MNHEY and CDR2 SVGEGT. The CDR3 spans 14 residues. The germline V and J ends were trimmed by 4 bases and 0 bases, with 4 bases remaining between them. The CDR3: CASSWFSGANVLTF. CDR3 coding DNA: TGTGCCAGCAGTTGGTTCTCTGGGGCCAACGTCCTGACTTTC.

This clonotype was seen a few times. The V gene is TRBV20-1, the J gene TRBJ1-2, with TRBD1 matching 7 bases. This CDR3 has 13 residues. With 6 bases clipped from V and 4 bases from J, the junction kept 8 bases outside the gene matches. Germline-derived CDR1 and CDR2 are DFQATT and SNEGSKA (reference sequence). As DNA, the CDR3 is TGCAGTGCCCAGAGGGGGCAGGTCTATGGCTACACCTTC. It translates to CSAQRGQVYGYTF.

The rearrangement uses TRBV4-3 and TRBJ2-7, with D perhaps matching TRBD1 (6 bases). This CDR3 spans 14 amino acids. V dropped 2 bases and J dropped 1 base, with 9 bases sitting between them. Germline CDR1 reads LGHNA; CDR2 reads YSLEER. CDR3 coding DNA: TGCGCCAGCAGCCAAAATGGACAGTCCTACGAGCAGTACTTC. Translation gives CASSQNGQSYEQYF.

This clonotype was seen more than once but under ten times. This chain links TRBV15 with TRBJ1-1, with no clear D. This CDR3 region has 14 residues. Trimming removed 1 base from V and 4 bases from J, with 10 bases in between. The germline V gene has CDR1 LNHNV and CDR2 YYDKDF (reference sequence). CDR3 sequence: CATSRGTSLTEAFF. CDR3 coding DNA: TGTGCCACCAGCAGAGGGACGTCCCTCACTGAAGCTTTCTTT.

This clonotype was counted a few times. V is TRBV6-1 and J is TRBJ2-1; TRBD2 aligns across 8 bases. This CDR3 is built from 15 residues. CDR1 and CDR2 from the germline V gene are MNHNS and SASEGT. The V gene end was trimmed by 6 bases and the J gene end by 0 bases; junction bases not matched to a gene: 4. The CDR3 sequence: CASRAGASSYNEQFF. The CDR3, as DNA: TGTGCCAGCAGAGCGGGGGCGAGCTCCTACAATGAGCAGTTCTTC.

This clonotype appeared many times. The V gene is TRBV2, the J gene TRBJ1-5; possibly TRBD1 for D (5 bases). The CDR3 spans 14 residues. Germline V CDR1 and CDR2: SNHLY, FYNNEI. V was shortened by 4 bases and J by 0 bases, with 7 bases between the two germline ends. The CDR3, as DNA: TGTGCCAGCAGTGGACAGTCTAGCAATCAGCCCCAGCATTTT. This gives the protein CASSGQSSNQPQHF. Full variable domain (missing parts from reference TRBV2 and TRBJ1-5): EPEVTQTPSHQVTQMGQEVILRCVPISNHLYFYWYRQILGQKVEFLVSFYNNEISEKSEIFDDQFSVERPDGSNFTLKIRSTKLEDSAMYFCASSGQSSNQPQHFGDGTRLSIL.

This clonotype was found a few times. The chain has TRBV20-1 and TRBJ2-5; D may correspond to TRBD1 or TRBD2 (5 bases each). Trimming removed 5 bases at V and 4 bases at J, with 11 bases between. CDR1 DFQATT and CDR2 SNEGSKA come from the germline V gene (reference sequence). The CDR3 is 12 residues long. The CDR3 nucleotides read TGCAGTGCTTCACGGGGCGGAGAGACCCAGTACTTC. Its protein is CSASRGGETQYF.

The chain links TRBV20-1 to TRBJ2-4, with TRBD2 matching over 7 bases. CDR3 size: 16 residues. With 6 bases clipped from V and 1 base from J, the junction kept 12 bases outside the gene matches. Germline lookup yields CDR1 DFQATT and CDR2 SNEGSKA (reference sequence). The CDR3 DNA reads as TGCAGTGCCACGCAAGCGGGAAGGCGGGCCAAAAACATTCAGTACTTC. It translates to CSATQAGRRAKNIQYF.

The sample holds one count of this clonotype. This chain links TRBV11-2 with TRBJ1-1; the D is unclear. The CDR3 is 15 amino acids. Germline CDR1 and CDR2: SGHAT and FQNNGV. Trimming took off 3 bases at V and 1 base at J, with 12 bases between the two ends. The CDR3 DNA is TGTGCCAGCAGCTTCTTTTCGGGCTCGAACACTGAAGCTTTCTTT. It translates to CASSFFSGSNTEAFF.

The V call is TRBV4-1, the J call TRBJ2-3; TRBD1 or TRBD2 may be the D gene (6 bases each). V was cut by 1 base and J by 5 bases, with 10 bases left in between. Germline assignment: CDR1 MGHRA and CDR2 YSYEKL. The CDR3 contains 14 residues. The CDR3 DNA follows: TGCGCCAGCAGCCAAGTGGGGGGCGTAGATACGCAGTATTTT. It encodes CASSQVGGVDTQYF.

This clonotype was observed once. This chain connects TRBV3-1 to TRBJ2-7; 11 bases map to TRBD2. Looked up from germline, CDR1 is LGHDT and CDR2 is YNNKEL (reference sequence). V shed 2 bases and J 6 bases; nucleotides not matched to a gene: 6. The CDR3 consists of 15 residues. CDR3 sequence reads: CASSQRGGTSGEQYF. The CDR3 DNA sequence: TGTGCCAGCAGCCAACGGGGTGGGACTAGCGGCGAGCAGTACTTC.

This clonotype was seen at least ten times. V gene TRBV6-2 or TRBV6-3 combines with J gene TRBJ2-4; 7 bases line up with TRBD2. The CDR3 spans 18 residues. Germline V gives CDR1 MNHEY, CDR2 SVGEGT. V shed 2 bases, J shed 6 bases, and the junction held 16 bases outside the gene matches. The CDR3 bases are TGTGCCAGCAGTTACCTTCGTATTGCTAGCGGAAACCTAAACATTCAGTACTTC. Encoded protein: CASSYLRIASGNLNIQYF.

This clonotype was counted only a few times. The chain uses TRBV6-4 and TRBJ1-2; 12 nucleotides align to TRBD1. The junction had 1 base not matched to a gene; V was cut back by 0 bases and J by 2 bases. The CDR3 has 16 residues. Germline-derived CDR1 and CDR2 are MRHNA and SNTAGT. CDR3 DNA sequence: TGTGCCAGCAGTGACTCGGGGACAGGGGGCAACTATGGCTACACCTTC. It translates to CASSDSGTGGNYGYTF.

There are a few counts of this clonotype. The chain employs TRBV5-1 and TRBJ1-5, with D perhaps matching TRBD1 (5 bases). Trimming pared 3 bases from V and 11 bases from J, leaving 9 bases between. This CDR3 comprises 11 residues. In germline, CDR1 is SGHRS, CDR2 YFSETQ. The CDR3 coding sequence is TGCGCCAGCAGCTCTACAGGTGCCCAGCATTTT. As protein: CASSSTGAQHF. Full variable domain (rest looked up from reference TRBV5-1 and TRBJ1-5): KAGVTQTPRYLIKTRGQQVTLSCSPISGHRSVSWYQQTPGQGLQFLFEYFSETQRNKGNFPGRFSGRQFSNSRSEMNVSTLELGDSALYLCASSSTGAQHFGDGTRLSIL.

This clonotype was detected many times. The rearrangement joins TRBV12-3 or TRBV12-4 to TRBJ2-7, with 10 nucleotides matching TRBD2. The J segment lost 0 bases and the V segment lost 7 bases, leaving 9 bases of the junction unmatched. This CDR3 comprises 16 residues. The CDR3 spells CASTLGLAGASYEQYF. The CDR3 DNA reads as TGTGCCAGCACCTTAGGGCTAGCGGGGGCCTCCTACGAGCAGTACTTC.

J is TRBJ2-5 and V is TRBV24-1; D may be TRBD1 (5 bases). V lost 1 base and J lost 3, with 11 bases in between. CDR1 is KGHDR and CDR2 is SFDVKD in the germline V gene. This CDR3 is built from 15 residues. The CDR3 coding sequence is TGTGCCACCAGTGATTTTTCGGGCAGGGAAGAGACCCAGTACTTC. It specifies CATSDFSGREETQYF.

The chain combines TRBV18 with TRBJ1-4; the match to TRBD1 covers 9 bases. V lost 2 bases to trimming and J lost 7 bases; unmatched junction nucleotides: 17. This CDR3 contains 19 residues. The germline gives CDR1 KGHSH, CDR2 LQKENI. CDR3 in amino acids: CASSPGRPDLRDRAEKLFF. Written as DNA, the CDR3 is TGTGCCAGCTCACCAGGCCGCCCCGACCTGAGGGACAGGGCTGAAAAACTGTTTTTT.

This clonotype has a handful of counts. The chain combines TRBV12-3 or TRBV12-4 with TRBJ2-1; no definite D call. The CDR3 spans 14 residues. V was clipped by 6 bases and J by 14 bases, with 23 bases between them. CDR3 DNA sequence: TGTGCCAGCAGCCGTGACGTCGACCCGGCGTTTAAGTTCTTC. It codes for CASSRDVDPAFKFF.

The chain has TRBV7-2 and TRBJ2-7; no reliable D call. Germline V gene lookup returns CDR1 SGHTA and CDR2 FQGNSA. Trimming shortened V by 4 bases and J by 5 bases, and 6 bases separated the two germline ends. CDR3 length: 11 amino acids. The CDR3: CASSSYHEQYF. The DNA for the CDR3 is TGTGCCAGCAGCTCTTACCACGAGCAGTACTTC.

The J gene is TRBJ2-7, the V gene TRBV7-2; 9 bases fit TRBD2. The germline V gene has CDR1 SGHTA and CDR2 FQGNSA. Unmatched junction bases numbered 8, after V lost 3 bases and J lost 5 bases. The CDR3 runs 15 residues. The CDR3 is CASSFAGGGLDEQYF. The CDR3 DNA follows: TGTGCCAGCAGCTTTGCGGGAGGGGGCCTGGACGAGCAGTACTTC.

This chain joins TRBV29-1 and TRBJ2-1, with D possibly matching TRBD2 (5 bases). This CDR3 has 15 residues. Trimming shortened V by 6 bases and J by 4 bases, and 19 bases separated the two germline ends. Germline CDR1 is SQVTM and CDR2 is ANQGSEA. The DNA for the CDR3 is TGCAGCGTACCCTCTTCCGGAGGCCCATACAATGAGCAGTTCTTC. Encoded protein: CSVPSSGGPYNEQFF.

This chain links TRBV7-2 with TRBJ2-2, with 9 bases fitting TRBD2. CDR3 size: 13 residues. V was pared by 2 bases and J by 12 bases, with 4 bases of the junction left unmatched. Germline V lookup: CDR1 SGHTA, CDR2 FQGNSA. CDR3: CASSLRGGDQLFF. CDR3 nucleotide sequence: TGTGCCAGCAGCTTACGCGGGGGGGACCAGCTGTTTTTT.

In this sample, this clonotype turned up a few times. The rearrangement links TRBV11-3 to TRBJ2-1, with D perhaps TRBD2 (6 bases). Germline CDR1 is SGHNT and CDR2 is YENEEA. Trimming took off 6 bases at V and 2 bases at J, with 17 bases between the two ends. The CDR3 has 16 residues. CDR3 sequence (DNA): TGTGCCAGCAGTTTACCCCCTAGCGAACCCTACAATGAGCAGTTCTTC. Protein product: CASSLPPSEPYNEQFF.

The V call is TRBV7-2, the J call TRBJ2-1; TRBD1 is a possible D gene (5 bases). The V end was cut by 5 bases, the J end by 9 bases, with 14 bases between. This CDR3 spans 13 amino acids. Germline assignment: CDR1 SGHTA and CDR2 FQGNSA. CDR3 nucleotides: TGTGCCAGCAGCCCCCCTAACACAGGTGAGCAGTTCTTC. Translating it yields CASSPPNTGEQFF.

Only a few counts were recorded for this clonotype. The rearrangement joins TRBV11-1 to TRBJ2-7; D gene unclear. V was cut by 2 bases and J by 0 bases, with 20 bases left in between. CDR3 length equals 18 residues. CDR1 and CDR2 (germline): SGHAT, FQDESV (reference sequence). CDR3 bases: TGTGCCAGCAGCTTAAATAAGGTTGCCAGCGCTAGCTCCTACGAGCAGTACTTC. This encodes CASSLNKVASASSYEQYF.

The gene calls are TRBV28 and TRBJ1-5; 9 bases line up with TRBD1. V lost 6 bases and J lost 3; bases outside the gene matches: 3. CDR3 length equals 14 residues. Germline CDR1 is MDHEN and CDR2 is SYDVKM. CDR3: CASSDRGTNQPQHF. The CDR3 DNA reads TGTGCCAGCAGCGACAGGGGGACCAATCAGCCCCAGCATTTT. Looking up the rest from reference TRBV28 and TRBJ1-5 gives the full variable domain: DVKVTQSSRYLVKRTGEKVFLECVQDMDHENMFWYRQDPGLGLRLIYFSYDVKMKEKGDIPEGYSVSREKKERFSLILESASTNQTSMYLCASSDRGTNQPQHFGDGTRLSIL.

This clonotype occurred a few times. This chain links TRBV15 with TRBJ2-1; D not resolved. This CDR3 comprises 16 residues. Trimming took 1 base from V and 4 from J, leaving 14 bases between them. From germline, CDR1 is LNHNV and CDR2 YYDKDF (reference sequence). This CDR3 is CATSRGLETLYNEQFF. As DNA, the CDR3 is TGTGCCACCAGCAGAGGACTGGAGACTTTGTACAATGAGCAGTTCTTC.